These 2 T cell receptor beta chains were all obtained from the same sample, sequenced in a study of T cells expressing NK-cell markers. TCRdb reprocessed the 5' RACE reads, keeping one entry per CDR3 protein, no DNA. This sample lists some 150,000 distinct CDR3 sequences; its ten largest clones have 10% to 15%. Sequencing input: blood T cells: a sorted CD56 or NKG2C T cell subset, CD4+ or CD8+ T cells, or bulk PBMC T cells (not recorded which). These receptors all come from a man aged 18 to 35 in good health.

This chain's CDR3 is CASSLAFSATQETQYF. V usage is TRBV5-4 and J usage is TRBJ2-5. The CDR3 totals 16 residues. Germline V gives CDR1 SGHNT, CDR2 YYREEE (reference sequence).

This chain connects TRBV29-1 to TRBJ1-4; TCRdb returns TRBD1, unconfirmable since there is no DNA. The CDR3 is made up of 13 amino acids. Germline V gene sequence: CDR1 SQVTM, CDR2 ANQGSEA. The CDR3 spells CSVVDRAAGKLFF.